Shown below are 9 T cell receptor beta chains from a single sample sequenced in a study of T-cell memory formation after mild COVID-19. TCRdb reprocessed the 5' RACE reads with MiXCR, giving one entry per CDR3 protein. The sample records 560,000 or so distinct CDR3 sequences, approximately 15% being singletons. The sequenced material came from PBMCs or a T cell subset sorted from them (not recorded which). All receptors derive from an adult woman who had mild COVID-19 (a few samples of this study predate the infection). Cell type and time point are not known.

The rearrangement links TRBV5-1 to TRBJ2-3, with 9 positions matching TRBD2. CDR3 length: 18 residues. CDR1 is SGHRS and CDR2 is YFSETQ in the germline V gene. The J segment lost 0 bases and the V segment lost 1 base, leaving 9 bases of the junction unmatched. CDR3: CASSLYAGGAASTDTQYF. The CDR3 DNA follows: TGCGCCAGCAGCTTGTACGCGGGGGGGGCCGCGAGCACAGATACGCAGTATTTT.

This clonotype was detected a few times. The V call is TRBV6-6, the J call TRBJ2-7, with a weak D call TRBD2 (5 bases). V was shortened by 8 bases and J by 4 bases, with 24 bases between the two germline ends. The CDR3 is made up of 16 amino acids. CDR1 and CDR2 from the germline V gene are MNHNY and SVGAGI (reference sequence). The CDR3 region is CASAPDGLAGLYEQYF. CDR3 DNA: TGTGCCAGCGCCCCCGACGGGCTAGCTGGTTTGTACGAGCAGTACTTC.

The chain is built from TRBV10-3 and TRBJ2-1; 10 nucleotides agree with TRBD2. The CDR3 extends over 16 amino acids. The junction had 10 bases not matched to a gene; V was cut back by 5 bases and J by 6 bases. CDR1 is ENHRY, CDR2 SYGVKD, per germline. CDR3 nucleotide sequence: TGTGCCATCAGTCCTAGCGGGGGAGCCCCGGGCAATGAGCAGTTCTTC. Translating gives CAISPSGGAPGNEQFF.

The table lists this clonotype with a few counts. The chain links TRBV7-9 to TRBJ2-7; D possibly matches TRBD1 or TRBD2 (5 bases each). This CDR3 has 14 residues. The V gene's germline CDR1 is SEHNR and CDR2 FQNEAQ (reference sequence). The V gene lost 4 bases and the J gene lost 3 bases, with 13 bases spanning the gap. CDR3 coding DNA: TGTGCCAGCAGCTGGGACCTAAACAACTACGAGCAGTACTTC. This translates into CASSWDLNNYEQYF.

This clonotype was found many times. The rearrangement joins TRBV5-1 to TRBJ1-2; TRBD1 matches 8 bases. Germline values: CDR1 SGHRS, CDR2 YFSETQ. With V trimmed by 5 bases and J by 8 bases, 8 bases remained unmatched. CDR3 length: 13 amino acids. The CDR3 region has the DNA TGCGCCAGCAGTTACGACAGGGGAGGCGGCTACACCTTC. Protein sequence: CASSYDRGGGYTF.

This clonotype has only a few counts. This chain joins TRBV4-2 and TRBJ1-5; D not resolved. V lost 1 base and J 2 bases, leaving 15 bases between the germline ends. This CDR3 contains 17 residues. Per the germline V gene, CDR1 is LGHNA and CDR2 is YNFKEQ. The CDR3 DNA sequence: TGTGCCAGCAGCCAAGCCCCCATCGATGGCGGCAATCAGCCCCAGCATTTT. Translating gives CASSQAPIDGGNQPQHF.

The table lists this clonotype with a few counts. V gene TRBV7-6 combines with J gene TRBJ2-1, with TRBD1 matching over 9 bases. The CDR3 sequence is 16 residues long. V was clipped by 3 bases and J by 6 bases; unmatched bases: 9. Per germline, CDR1 SGHVS and CDR2 FNYEAQ. Here the CDR3 reads CASSFPRDRVGNEQFF. DNA for the CDR3: TGTGCCAGCAGCTTCCCCCGGGACAGGGTGGGCAATGAGCAGTTCTTC.

The V and J genes are TRBV20-1 and TRBJ1-1; D remains unclear. This CDR3 contains 18 residues. Germline V gene lookup returns CDR1 DFQATT and CDR2 SNEGSKA (reference sequence). V was pared by 2 bases and J by 4 bases, with 26 bases between. The CDR3 nucleotides read TGCAGTGCTAGACTTCGTTCGGGGTCGCGGTTAGAGAGCACTGAAGCTTTCTTT. Its translation is CSARLRSGSRLESTEAFF.

This clonotype came up many times. The CDR3 spells CASSLTGAVTDTQYF. DNA of the CDR3: TGCGCCAGCAGCTTAACAGGGGCAGTCACAGATACGCAGTATTTT. The V and J genes are TRBV5-1 and TRBJ2-3, with 7 bases identical to TRBD1. The CDR3 has 15 amino acids. With V trimmed by 2 bases and J by 2 bases, 5 bases remained unmatched. CDR1 and CDR2 from the germline V gene are SGHRS and YFSETQ.